A selection of T cell receptor beta chains follows, all from one sample in a study of graft-versus-host responses after intestinal transplantation. TCRdb's table, derived via immunoSEQ multiplex PCR, lists solely in-frame clones and lacks some. Among under 95,000 clones, around 89% were seen once, and the ten largest hold 0.28%. The antigens for these receptors are not known. The specimen comprised unstimulated CD4+ T cells sorted from spleen or lymph node cells, sampled before transplant. These receptors all come from a human donor who was the organ donor for an intestinal transplant. Both conserved end residues are part of each CDR3. The order of the fields is V gene, J gene, D gene, CDR3 protein. The D gene is left open where the match is weak.

V gene: TRBV20-1
J gene: TRBJ2-1
D gene: TRBD2
CDR3 protein: CSASLAGAVFF

V gene: TRBV5-5
J gene: TRBJ1-1
D gene: NA
CDR3 protein: CASSAGGTRTEAFF

V gene: TRBV5-1
J gene: TRBJ2-2
D gene: NA
CDR3 protein: CASSLFPTGELFF

V gene: TRBV4-1
J gene: TRBJ1-2
D gene: NA
CDR3 protein: CASSQGRARVNYGYTF

V gene: TRBV11-3
J gene: TRBJ1-2
D gene: TRBD1
CDR3 protein: CASSSRPTGDGYTF

V gene: TRBV7-3
J gene: TRBJ2-3
D gene: NA
CDR3 protein: CASSSELADTQYF

V gene: TRBV27
J gene: TRBJ1-4
D gene: TRBD1
CDR3 protein: CASSPPDRREKLFF

V gene: TRBV5-5
J gene: TRBJ2-3
D gene: TRBD2
CDR3 protein: CASSPGNLADSTNTQYF

V gene: TRBV29-1
J gene: TRBJ2-3
D gene: TRBD1
CDR3 protein: CSGGTGRTDTQYF

V gene: TRBV11-3
J gene: TRBJ2-3
D gene: NA
CDR3 protein: CASSLAPGHRTDTQYF

V gene: TRBV19
J gene: TRBJ1-4
D gene: TRBD1
CDR3 protein: CASSPMGQDNEKLFF

V gene: TRBV5-6
J gene: TRBJ2-7
D gene: NA
CDR3 protein: CASSLGGGSYEQYF

V gene: TRBV6-5
J gene: TRBJ1-5
D gene: TRBD1
CDR3 protein: CASSRDRVQPQHF

V gene: TRBV28
J gene: TRBJ1-1
D gene: TRBD1
CDR3 protein: CASSRQGALNTEAFF

V gene: TRBV14
J gene: TRBJ1-3
D gene: NA
CDR3 protein: CASSQVGELSSGNTIYF

V gene: TRBV6-5
J gene: TRBJ2-3
D gene: NA
CDR3 protein: CASSYQAGGTDTQYF

V gene: TRBV7-2
J gene: TRBJ2-3
D gene: NA
CDR3 protein: CASSLQRASTDTQYF

V gene: TRBV6-6
J gene: TRBJ2-7
D gene: NA
CDR3 protein: CASRADSYYEQYF

V gene: TRBV6-6
J gene: TRBJ2-2
D gene: NA
CDR3 protein: CASGPDIPNTGELFF

V gene: TRBV5-6
J gene: TRBJ2-2
D gene: NA
CDR3 protein: CASRLLAPTGELFF

V gene: TRBV7-3
J gene: TRBJ2-1
D gene: TRBD2
CDR3 protein: CASSLRLAPYNEQFF

V gene: TRBV6-5
J gene: TRBJ2-1
D gene: NA
CDR3 protein: CASSLNGAGHNEQFF

V gene: TRBV9
J gene: TRBJ2-3
D gene: NA
CDR3 protein: CASSPFGGSHTDTQYF

V gene: TRBV7-3
J gene: TRBJ2-1
D gene: NA
CDR3 protein: CASSLAGREQFF

V gene: TRBV30
J gene: TRBJ1-2
D gene: NA
CDR3 protein: CAWSLGVPYGYTF

V gene: TRBV7-9
J gene: TRBJ1-2
D gene: TRBD1
CDR3 protein: CASDQGAF

V gene: TRBV7-2
J gene: TRBJ2-5
D gene: TRBD2
CDR3 protein: CASSRGSGTRGGGTQYF

V gene: TRBV4-1
J gene: TRBJ2-3
D gene: NA
CDR3 protein: CASSHLGLTGGKGNTQYF

V gene: TRBV18
J gene: TRBJ1-1
D gene: NA
CDR3 protein: CASSPILPNTEAFF

V gene: TRBV4-1
J gene: TRBJ2-7
D gene: TRBD2
CDR3 protein: CASSPGLVHTYEQYF

V gene: TRBV6-1
J gene: TRBJ2-7
D gene: TRBD1
CDR3 protein: CASSGRTGGKNEQYF

V gene: TRBV7-7
J gene: TRBJ2-5
D gene: NA
CDR3 protein: CASSLGHPGQETQYF

V gene: TRBV9
J gene: TRBJ2-1
D gene: TRBD2
CDR3 protein: CASSAPTAGDYNEQFF

V gene: TRBV13
J gene: TRBJ1-3
D gene: NA
CDR3 protein: CASKSPSRLPGNTIYF

V gene: TRBV29-1
J gene: TRBJ1-1
D gene: NA
CDR3 protein: CSVERGFGAFF

V gene: TRBV10-3
J gene: TRBJ1-1
D gene: TRBD1
CDR3 protein: CAARGSGQGRNTEAFF

V gene: TRBV28
J gene: TRBJ1-2
D gene: NA
CDR3 protein: CASSFGNGYTF

V gene: TRBV6-5
J gene: TRBJ2-7
D gene: NA
CDR3 protein: CASSLQSYEQYF

V gene: TRBV28
J gene: TRBJ2-2
D gene: NA
CDR3 protein: CASRPNRVHTGELFF

V gene: TRBV28
J gene: TRBJ2-2
D gene: TRBD2
CDR3 protein: CASSRLAGGGELFF

V gene: TRBV9
J gene: TRBJ1-3
D gene: TRBD1
CDR3 protein: CASSVGGGGNTIYF

V gene: TRBV30
J gene: TRBJ2-3
D gene: NA
CDR3 protein: CAWSPWRSTDTQYF

V gene: TRBV28
J gene: TRBJ1-1
D gene: TRBD1
CDR3 protein: CASSSRQGGEAFF

V gene: TRBV7-7
J gene: TRBJ2-2
D gene: TRBD2
CDR3 protein: CASSLGGLAGGPGTGELFF

V gene: TRBV7-9
J gene: TRBJ2-1
D gene: TRBD2
CDR3 protein: CASSLRGGPEYNEQFF

V gene: TRBV6-6
J gene: TRBJ2-5
D gene: TRBD1
CDR3 protein: CASSITTGAGETQYF

V gene: TRBV11-1
J gene: TRBJ2-2
D gene: NA
CDR3 protein: CASSRLTDTGELFF

V gene: TRBV23-1
J gene: TRBJ2-5
D gene: TRBD2
CDR3 protein: CASSQSTSGGDKETQYF

V gene: TRBV7-2
J gene: TRBJ2-1
D gene: NA
CDR3 protein: CASSRVVEQFF

V gene: TRBV27
J gene: TRBJ2-3
D gene: TRBD2
CDR3 protein: CASSATSGDTDTQYF

V gene: TRBV27
J gene: TRBJ1-5
D gene: TRBD1
CDR3 protein: CASRDRGSNQPQHF

V gene: TRBV11-2
J gene: TRBJ2-1
D gene: TRBD2
CDR3 protein: CASRGRAGGLNEQFF

V gene: TRBV7-2
J gene: TRBJ1-5
D gene: TRBD1
CDR3 protein: CASSGRGGNQPQHF

V gene: TRBV7-2
J gene: TRBJ2-5
D gene: TRBD2
CDR3 protein: CASRRTPAGGRETQYF